This T cell receptor beta chain was profiled in a study of cytomegalovirus exposure and HLA in healthy donors (dated 2017 in TCRdb). Turning to the overall study: A later analysis indicated that the 120 or so validation repertoires were generated on the platform also employed for the approximately 700 repertoires of the first cohort. The study aimed to test whether signatures of past pathogen exposure could be identified by cataloging public T cell receptors. In addition to the first cohort of 650 to 800 subjects, a separate validation cohort of 120 different subjects was used. To predict cytomegalovirus infection status, the study brought together high-throughput TCR immunosequencing, statistical association of individual TCRs with disease status, and machine learning. The investigation overall reported the following: The classifier was reported to diagnose cytomegalovirus status with high specificity and sensitivity in both the original cohort and the validation cohort. Across donors, most TCR sequences were observed very rarely, whereas some public TCRs were present in many individuals. A few of the identified cytomegalovirus-associated TCR beta chains were confirmed in vitro to be specific for cytomegalovirus antigens. A total of around 150 TCR beta chains were listed by the study as associated with cytomegalovirus. In a later analysis, TCRs clustered in the first cohort were found to also tend to co-occur in the roughly 130 validation repertoires, with 85% to 95% of cluster scores above 0. The authors suggested that the approach could potentially be extended to other disease states and immunological phenotypes. A later analysis lacked HLA typing for the validation cohort, so it scored co-occurrence in that cohort across all 110 or so repertoires.

The donors belonged to the validation cohort of over a hundred subjects, which was separate from the roughly 670-subject first cohort. Library creation used the immunoSEQ multiplex PCR assay. The original methods were these. A statistical classification framework was developed to diagnose cytomegalovirus status using the catalog of TCR beta chain sequences. TCRdb limited this immuneACCESS table to in-frame rearrangements with V and J called. A share of clones is missing; checked studies link under half to unresolved V genes, and the rest is unexplained. The V and J calls and clone size come from that table; D and trimming were worked out from the DNA. The sample table lists 92,000 or so clones, approximately 96% of them with a count of one. The ten top clones hold 0.78% of the sample. Its CDR3 holds 15 amino acids, cysteine through phenylalanine. Of the read, only the CDR3 DNA is kept; its 45 bases are in frame from base 1. Trimming accounts for 0 bases at V and 4 bases at J, while the number of junction bases matched to no gene is 3. Per the germline V gene, SGDLS is the CDR1 and YYNGEE is the CDR2.

Remarks on this clone: Its antigen is unknown. Base quality data are lacking; no much larger clone is found one base away.

Sequences were obtained from PBMCs. The sequence was obtained from a man aged 18 to 35 in good health and CMV-seronegative. The chain employs TRBV9 and TRBJ2-2; the junction holds 7 bases that match TRBD2. The CDR3 has the sequence CASSVGGGGTGELFF. The nucleotide sequence is given as TGTGCCAGCAGCGTAGGGGGGGGAGGCACCGGGGAGCTGTTTTTT. The entire variable domain, with the stretches around the CDR3 drawn from the reference TRBV9 and TRBJ2-2 proteins, is DSGVTQTPKHLITATGQRVTLRCSPRSGDLSVYWYQQSLDQGLQFLIQYYNGEERAKGNILERFSAQQFPDLHSELNLSSLELGDSALYFCASSVGGGGTGELFFGEGSRLTVL.